The rows below give T cell receptor beta chains drawn from one sample of a study of blood T cell repertoires in COVID-19. The data were produced by immunoSEQ multiplex PCR, yet TCRdb's version contains in-frame clones alone and is incomplete. The repertoire has some 350,000 clones, 87% of them found once; the top ten carry around 6%. Sequences were obtained from peripheral blood. Receptors were obtained from a woman aged 50 to 60 with COVID-19, enrolled during active disease. Each CDR3 is given without its conserved first and last residue. D genes are given only for firm matches.

v_call | d_call | cdr3_aa
TRBV12-3/TRBV12-4 | . | ASSPYTSGELF
TRBV30 | TRBD2 | AWSLAGGPGYQETQY
TRBV11-3 | . | ASSTRTYTDTQY
TRBV2 | TRBD2 | ASSDPSGTIQETQY
TRBV20-1 | . | SAPKERAQY
TRBV11-3 | TRBD2 | ASSPGLVHEQF
TRBV9 | . | ASSIRDTQLTDTQY
TRBV5-4 | . | ASSPWGAGGYEQY
TRBV12-5 | TRBD1 | ASGLATGQGYDEQY
TRBV27 | . | ASSERSHYGYT
TRBV11-3 | TRBD2 | ASSLPGLAGAGELF
TRBV4-1 | . | ASSPQGTYNEQF
TRBV5-4 | TRBD2 | ASSLVAGSYSSYNEQF
TRBV27 | . | ASSLAREDFSYGYT
TRBV9 | TRBD2 | ASSGRSGMSYNEQF
TRBV6-5 | . | ASSYTGQYNSPLH
TRBV3-1/TRBV3-2 | . | ASSQGGTGRNGYT
TRBV5-4 | . | ASAPWERGTDTQY
TRBV2 | TRBD1 | ASSDMGQGEYSNQPQH
TRBV12-2 | . | ASRRPTFFNEQF
TRBV28 | TRBD1 | DSPGQGNYGYT
TRBV7-8 | TRBD1 | ASSLAPTGPDTEAF
TRBV7-2 | . | ASSFVNEQF
TRBV7-2 | . | ASRQEALNEKLF
TRBV7-8 | . | ASPLSGYYYRTGELF
TRBV5-6 | TRBD1 | ASSWGQFSYEQY
TRBV30 | . | AWSAQGTTEAF
TRBV6-2/TRBV6-3 | . | ASSQNPDSLNTEAF
TRBV24-1 | TRBD1 | ASGGAKDGANVLT
TRBV2 | TRBD2 | ASSAQRETQETQY
TRBV7-2 | TRBD1 | ASSLDRGRTGELF
TRBV28 | TRBD2 | ASRDSGRASNNEQF
TRBV6-2/TRBV6-3 | TRBD2 | ASSPLGTSGSTDTQY
TRBV18 | TRBD1 | ASSPQPSQGGYAQPQH
TRBV5-1 | . | ASSTTGNYGYT
TRBV18 | . | ASSPPLVSGNTIY
TRBV6-5 | TRBD1 | ASRQGATNEKLF
TRBV6-5 | TRBD1 | ASSSQGLDGYT
TRBV15 | . | ATSRDRAFPTGELF
TRBV29-1 | TRBD2 | SVRLAGGGYEQY
TRBV3-1/TRBV3-2 | TRBD2 | ASSLWTPREGTEYNEQF
TRBV19 | . | ASSKILPTGGRTYYEQY
TRBV5-1 | TRBD1 | ASSYYRGGTEAF
TRBV30 | TRBD2 | AWSVGLAGEGNIQY
TRBV5-6 | . | ASSGGRPGEKLF
TRBV11-2 | . | ASSLVSTGELF
TRBV15 | TRBD1 | ATSKRQGDEKLF
TRBV7-2 | . | ASSPRLVSSYEQY
TRBV18 | TRBD1 | ASSPDRTGRTGELF
TRBV12-3/TRBV12-4 | . | ASSLSDTEAF
TRBV3-1/TRBV3-2 | . | ASSPFGTLVQETQY
TRBV12-3/TRBV12-4 | . | ASSPSTDTQY
TRBV4-2 | TRBD2 | ASSQPSSGIYEQY